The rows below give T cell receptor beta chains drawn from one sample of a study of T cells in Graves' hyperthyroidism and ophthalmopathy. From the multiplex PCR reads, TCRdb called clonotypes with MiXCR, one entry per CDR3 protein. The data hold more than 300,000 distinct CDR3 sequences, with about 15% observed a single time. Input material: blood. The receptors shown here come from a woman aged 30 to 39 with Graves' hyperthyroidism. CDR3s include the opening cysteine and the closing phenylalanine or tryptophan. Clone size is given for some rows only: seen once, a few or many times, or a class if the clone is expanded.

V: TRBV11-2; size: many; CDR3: CASSPRPGENTEAFF
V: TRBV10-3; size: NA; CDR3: CAISPDGGNYGYTF
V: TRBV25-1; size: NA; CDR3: CASSEQIPRTHLTGANVLTF
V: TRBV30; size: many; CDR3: CAWSVGWINYGYTF
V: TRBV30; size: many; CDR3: CACNRALNTDTQYF
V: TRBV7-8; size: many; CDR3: CASSRDGTGVKLGYTF
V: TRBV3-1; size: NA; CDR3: CASSQGFWTEAFF
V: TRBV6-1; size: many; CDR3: CATHVGVNTEAFF
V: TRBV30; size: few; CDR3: CAWLAGAYNEQFF
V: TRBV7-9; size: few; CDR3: CASSLAGAPGETQYF
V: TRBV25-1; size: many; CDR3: CASSEYVQESPEAFF
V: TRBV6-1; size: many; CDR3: CASSDRYQPQHF
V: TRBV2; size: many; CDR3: CASSADRDPFNEQFF
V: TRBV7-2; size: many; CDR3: CASSVGGRETQYF
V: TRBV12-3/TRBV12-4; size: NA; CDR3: CASGRRDSMNTEAFF
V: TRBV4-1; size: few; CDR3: CASSHQGSNYGYTF
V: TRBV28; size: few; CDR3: CASWGGNTIYF
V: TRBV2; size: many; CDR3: CASSVERGGELFF
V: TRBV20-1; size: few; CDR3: CSARQGTSGTYEQYF
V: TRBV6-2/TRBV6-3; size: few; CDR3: CASRYQTRNQPQHF
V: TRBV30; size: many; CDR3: CAWSRGKQFF
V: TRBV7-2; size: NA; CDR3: CATSGSETQYF
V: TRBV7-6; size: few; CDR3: CASSLLSMGKGEKLFF
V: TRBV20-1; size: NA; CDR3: CSAMIREGRGYEQFF
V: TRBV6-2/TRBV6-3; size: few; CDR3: CASSPLATSTDTQYF
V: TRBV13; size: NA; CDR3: CASSHRRGRVEAFF
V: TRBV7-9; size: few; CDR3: CASSSSGTGWTEAFF
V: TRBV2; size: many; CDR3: CASQLNPGGGQPQHF
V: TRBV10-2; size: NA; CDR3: CASRHDRIPYNEQFF
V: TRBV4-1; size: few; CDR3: CASSRIPAGTGSDEQYF
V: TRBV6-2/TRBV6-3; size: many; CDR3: CASGDTEAFF
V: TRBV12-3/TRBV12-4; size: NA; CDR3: CASTDRRGTNQPQHF
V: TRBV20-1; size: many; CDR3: CSARVGLAGDYEQYF
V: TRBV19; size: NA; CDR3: CASSTTWGDSLSYEQYF
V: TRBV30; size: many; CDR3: CAWKVYNEQFF
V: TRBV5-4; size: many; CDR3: CASSLGGIYNSPLHF
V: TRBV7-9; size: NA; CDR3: CASSPQGGVRDSINTGELFF
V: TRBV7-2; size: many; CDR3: CASRQGGSGTEAFF
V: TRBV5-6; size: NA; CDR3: CASSSVDRGYSPLHF
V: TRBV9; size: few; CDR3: CASSAPSQGLKTEAFF
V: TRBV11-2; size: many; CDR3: CASSRGGGSYNEQFF
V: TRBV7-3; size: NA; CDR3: CASSARAPTSGSGPGELFF
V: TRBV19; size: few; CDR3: CASSSQGVQPQHF
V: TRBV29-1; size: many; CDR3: CSVGGRGGSSSYEQYF
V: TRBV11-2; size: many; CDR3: CASSFPGSYEQYF
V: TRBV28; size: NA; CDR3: CASGTRNTGELFF
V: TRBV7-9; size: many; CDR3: CASSLGDSSMGYTF
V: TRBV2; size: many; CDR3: CASTFLAGGADEQFF
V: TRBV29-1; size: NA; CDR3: CSVAGVLLQETQYF
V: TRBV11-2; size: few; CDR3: CASSFVQDLLHEQYF
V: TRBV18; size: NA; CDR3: CGSSSTGSTEAFF
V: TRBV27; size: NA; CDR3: CASGSGTGKTYGYTF
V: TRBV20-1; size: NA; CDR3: CSAGDATRRAEQYF
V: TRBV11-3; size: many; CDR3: CASSPTGAAKTEAFF
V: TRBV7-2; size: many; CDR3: CASSLGTGLGYGYTF
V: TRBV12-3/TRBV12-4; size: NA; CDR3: CASIGGDNSPLHF
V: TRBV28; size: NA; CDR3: CASSRRFESYEQYF
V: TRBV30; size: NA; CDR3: CAWSQGHEQYF
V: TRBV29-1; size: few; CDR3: CSTEGGVASYNEQFF
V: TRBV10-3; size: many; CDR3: CAISDDRLTSGNQNTGELFF